These 14 T cell receptor beta chains came from one sample sequenced in a study of identical twins. TCRdb called the 5' RACE reads again in MiXCR, with one record for every CDR3 protein. The data hold 350,000 or so distinct CDR3 sequences, with over 9% observed a single time. This sample was shared with a second study, whose subject was yellow fever vaccine responses in identical twins.

The sequenced material came from CD8+ T cells sorted from blood. The receptors stem from a woman under 30 in good health.

This clonotype appeared a few times. The rearrangement uses TRBV7-8 and TRBJ2-7; the D gene could be TRBD1 or TRBD2 (5 bases each). V lost 5 bases and J lost 3, with 11 bases in between. CDR1 is SGHVS and CDR2 is FQNEAQ in the germline V gene. This CDR3 spans 13 amino acids. Here the CDR3 reads CASSPGTHYEQYV. CDR3 in DNA: TGTGCCAGCAGCCCAGGGACCCACTACGAGCAGTACGTC.

There are a few counts of this clonotype. V and J are TRBV4-1 and TRBJ2-5, with 13 bases matching TRBD2. The CDR3 runs to 17 residues. The J segment lost 5 bases and the V segment lost 2 bases, leaving 8 bases of the junction unmatched. The V gene's germline CDR1 is MGHRA and CDR2 YSYEKL. Written as DNA, the CDR3 is TGCGCCAGCAGCCAATCTGGACTAGCGGGAGTAGGGGAGACCCAGTACTTC. Translating it yields CASSQSGLAGVGETQYF.

The chain recombines TRBV7-3 with TRBJ2-3; perhaps D is TRBD1 or TRBD2 (6 bases each). Trimming removed 4 bases from V and 0 bases from J, with 11 bases in between. The germline V gene has CDR1 SGHTA and CDR2 FQGTGA. This CDR3 has 15 residues. This chain's CDR3 is CASSWGARSTDTQYF. CDR3 nucleotides: TGTGCCAGCAGCTGGGGGGCTAGAAGCACAGATACGCAGTATTTT.

This clonotype was counted a few times. The chain recombines TRBV28 with TRBJ2-3; TRBD2 agrees at 8 bases. The CDR3 totals 15 residues. Losses at the gene ends were 3 bases for V and 4 bases for J; bases not matched to a gene: 6. CDR1 and CDR2 (germline): MDHEN, SYDVKM. The CDR3 here is CASSLQSGGADTQYF. The CDR3 DNA is TGTGCCAGCAGTTTGCAAAGCGGGGGAGCAGATACGCAGTATTTT.

The sample holds many counts of this clonotype. V is TRBV5-6 and J is TRBJ2-5, with 7 bases lining up with TRBD1. The trim removed 0 bases at V and 2 bases at J, leaving 4 bases unmatched. Per the germline V gene, CDR1 is SGHDT and CDR2 is YYEEEE. This CDR3 is built from 15 residues. This chain's CDR3 is CASSLDRGIQETQYF. As DNA, the CDR3 is TGTGCCAGCAGCTTGGACAGGGGCATTCAAGAGACCCAGTACTTC.

This chain links TRBV20-1 with TRBJ2-7, with 8 positions matching TRBD2. Looked up from germline, CDR1 is DFQATT and CDR2 is SNEGSKA (reference sequence). This CDR3 spans 13 amino acids. Trimming cost V 4 bases and J 4 bases; bases outside gene matches: 6. CDR3 DNA sequence: TGCAGTGCTAAAAGCGGGAGCCATTACGAGCAGTACTTC. Protein sequence: CSAKSGSHYEQYF.

This clonotype was recorded many times. The rearrangement links TRBV7-8 to TRBJ2-2; 12 bases are a match to TRBD2. The length of the CDR3 is 19 residues. Germline V CDR1 and CDR2: SGHVS, FQNEAQ. V dropped 5 bases and J dropped 1; count of bases not matched to a gene: 11. The CDR3 sequence is CASSLGLAGTSLNTGELFF. The CDR3 DNA sequence: TGTGCCAGCAGCCTCGGACTAGCGGGAACTAGCCTGAACACCGGGGAGCTGTTTTTT. The variable domain in full, with the rest retrieved from reference TRBV7-8 and TRBJ2-2, is GAGVSQSPRYKVAKRGQDVALRCDPISGHVSLFWYQQALGQGPEFLTYFQNEAQLDKSGLPSDRFFAERPEGSVSTLKIQRTQQEDSAVYLCASSLGLAGTSLNTGELFFGEGSRLTVL.

The sample holds a few counts of this clonotype. V is TRBV7-9 and J is TRBJ2-1; 11 bases are a match to TRBD2. The CDR3 totals 14 residues. With V trimmed by 5 bases and J by 8 bases, 5 bases remained unmatched. Germline V gives CDR1 SEHNR, CDR2 FQNEAQ (reference sequence). CDR3 protein: CASSRTSGSYEQFF. The CDR3 DNA sequence: TGTGCCAGCAGCCGCACTAGCGGGAGTTATGAGCAGTTCTTC.

Only a few counts were recorded for this clonotype. The genes are TRBV11-3 and TRBJ2-1, with TRBD1 matching over 8 bases. The CDR3 has 14 residues. Germline-derived CDR1 and CDR2 are SGHNT and YENEEA. The trim removed 1 base at V and 10 bases at J, leaving 6 bases unmatched. CDR3 residues: CASSLAPDREEQFF. CDR3 DNA: TGTGCCAGCAGCTTAGCTCCGGACAGGGAAGAGCAGTTCTTC.

Only a few counts were recorded for this clonotype. The CDR3 nucleotides are TGTGCCAGCAGCACCAGGGGAGGTGGGGCCAACGTCCTGACTTTC. Protein: CASSTRGGGANVLTF. The chain links TRBV5-5 to TRBJ2-6, with D perhaps being TRBD1 or TRBD2 (6 bases each). V shed 4 bases and J shed 3 bases, with 11 bases lying between them. Per the germline V gene, CDR1 is SGHKS and CDR2 is YYEKEE (reference sequence). This CDR3 comprises 15 residues.

This clonotype occurred a few times. The V gene is TRBV2, the J gene TRBJ2-7, with D perhaps matching TRBD2 (6 bases). CDR1 and CDR2 from the germline V gene are SNHLY and FYNNEI. The CDR3 extends over 15 amino acids. Trimming removed 6 bases from V and 0 bases from J, with 15 bases in between. In DNA form, the CDR3 reads TGTGCCAGCAGGGCCCGGGGGATTAACTCCTACGAGCAGTACTTC. This translates into CASRARGINSYEQYF.

The chain couples TRBV3-1 to TRBJ2-5; D possibly corresponds to TRBD2 (6 bases). CDR3 size: 16 residues. Germline CDR1 and CDR2: LGHDT and YNNKEL (reference sequence). V was trimmed by 4 bases and J by 1 base, leaving 16 bases between them. DNA of the CDR3: TGTGCCAGCAGCCCCCGAGGGCTAGCGACCCAAGAGACCCAGTACTTC. Its protein product is CASSPRGLATQETQYF.

This clonotype was counted only a few times. The chain couples TRBV2 to TRBJ2-4; D is uncertain. V was cut by 3 bases and J by 0 bases, with 9 bases left in between. CDR1 is SNHLY, CDR2 FYNNEI, per germline. The CDR3 consists of 15 residues. CDR3 in DNA: TGTGCCAGCAGTGACCGGACGTTAGCCAAAAACATTCAGTACTTC. Encoded protein: CASSDRTLAKNIQYF.

The chain is built from TRBV20-1 and TRBJ2-1, with D perhaps given as TRBD1 or TRBD2 (5 bases each). This CDR3 is 14 amino acids long. From germline, CDR1 is DFQATT and CDR2 SNEGSKA (reference sequence). V lost 3 bases and J lost 2, with 11 bases in between. CDR3: CSASWQGPYNEQFF. Here the CDR3 DNA reads TGCAGTGCTAGTTGGCAGGGACCCTACAATGAGCAGTTCTTC.